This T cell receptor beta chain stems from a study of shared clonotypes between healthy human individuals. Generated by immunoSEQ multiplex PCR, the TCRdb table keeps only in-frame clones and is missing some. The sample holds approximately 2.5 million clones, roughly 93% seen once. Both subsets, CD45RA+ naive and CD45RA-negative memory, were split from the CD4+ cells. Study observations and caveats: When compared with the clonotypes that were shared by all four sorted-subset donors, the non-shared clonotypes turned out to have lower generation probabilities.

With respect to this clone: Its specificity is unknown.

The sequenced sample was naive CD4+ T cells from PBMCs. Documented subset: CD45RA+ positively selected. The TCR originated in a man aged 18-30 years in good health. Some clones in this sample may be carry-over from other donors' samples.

CDR3 sequence: CASTLTGNTEAFF. CDR3 DNA: TGTGCCAGCACCCTCACTGGGAACACTGAAGCTTTCTTT. The chain carries TRBV7-8 and TRBJ1-1, with D unclear. Germline V gene sequence: CDR1 SGHVS, CDR2 FQNEAQ. The CDR3 runs 13 residues. V was pared by 7 bases and J by 1 base, with 10 bases between.